Shown below are 13 T cell receptor beta chains from a single sample sequenced in a study of shared clonotypes between healthy human individuals. The assay was immunoSEQ multiplex PCR, and TCRdb's table has in-frame clones only and misses some. The sample includes 1,500,000 or so clones, 96% of them seen just once. Source material: naive CD4+ T cells sorted from blood. Specified subset: CD45RA+ positively selected. All receptors come from a man younger than 45 in good health.

CDR3 DNA sequence: TGCGCCAGCAGCTTGGCCGACCTCTATGGCTACACCTTC. As protein: CASSLADLYGYTF. This chain uses TRBV5-1 with TRBJ1-2, with unresolved D. Germline lookup yields CDR1 SGHRS and CDR2 YFSETQ. V lost 0 bases, J lost 4 bases, and 7 bases lay in between. The CDR3 is 13 amino acids.

The chain uses TRBV30 and TRBJ2-5; D possibly matches TRBD1 or TRBD2 (5 bases each). The CDR3 extends over 14 amino acids. Germline-derived CDR1 and CDR2 are GTSNPN and SVGIG (reference sequence). Trimming cost V 2 bases and J 2 bases, with 12 bases left between them. The CDR3 is CAWSYRRHQETQYF. The CDR3 nucleotides read TGTGCCTGGAGTTACAGGAGGCATCAAGAGACCCAGTACTTC.

V usage is TRBV19 and J usage is TRBJ2-7, with TRBD1 matching 7 bases. V lost 7 bases and J lost 3; bases outside the gene matches: 6. Germline V gene sequence: CDR1 LNHDA, CDR2 SQIVND (reference sequence). The CDR3 has 13 amino acids. CDR3 nucleotide sequence: TGTGCCAGTACTAAGGGACAGTACTACGAGCAGTACTTC. Protein: CASTKGQYYEQYF.

V is TRBV19 and J is TRBJ2-7; perhaps TRBD2 as D (6 bases). Germline-derived CDR1 and CDR2 are LNHDA and SQIVND (reference sequence). The CDR3 extends over 15 amino acids. V lost 9 bases to trimming and J lost 1 base, with 19 bases between them. CDR3 region: CASRRASPPSYEQYF. CDR3 sequence (DNA): TGTGCCAGCCGGAGGGCTAGCCCGCCTTCCTACGAGCAGTACTTC.

The chain combines TRBV5-1 with TRBJ2-1; D perhaps matches TRBD2 (6 bases). This CDR3 has 14 amino acids. The germline gives CDR1 SGHRS, CDR2 YFSETQ. Trimming took 4 bases from V and 8 from J, leaving 16 bases between them. CDR3 amino acids: CASSPAGNLYEQFF. The CDR3 nucleotides read TGCGCCAGCAGCCCGGCGGGGAATCTCTATGAGCAGTTCTTC.

The chain has TRBV11-3 and TRBJ2-1; D is possibly TRBD1 or TRBD2 (6 bases each). Trimming removed 6 bases from V and 3 bases from J, with 12 bases in between. The CDR3 is 14 residues long. The germline CDR1 and CDR2 sequences are SGHNT and YENEEA. CDR3 residues: CASSYGGDYNEQFF. The CDR3 bases are TGTGCCAGCAGTTACGGGGGCGACTACAATGAGCAGTTCTTC.

The J gene is TRBJ2-7, the V gene TRBV11-2; D remains unclear. Trimming shortened V by 5 bases and J by 1 base, and 18 bases separated the two germline ends. The CDR3 is 16 amino acids. Looked up from germline, CDR1 is SGHAT and CDR2 is FQNNGV. The CDR3 loop reads CASSAIGQFNSYEQYF. The CDR3 DNA reads as TGTGCCAGCAGCGCCATAGGGCAGTTTAATTCCTACGAGCAGTACTTC.

The V and J genes are TRBV5-8 and TRBJ1-5; D is unclear. This CDR3 has 14 amino acids. Germline CDR1 is SGHTS and CDR2 is YDEGEE. Trimming removed 5 bases at V and 2 bases at J, with 11 bases between. CDR3 sequence: CASSRGGGNQPQHF. The CDR3 bases are TGTGCCAGCAGTCGAGGTGGGGGCAATCAGCCCCAGCATTTT.

This sequence joins TRBV6-5 and TRBJ1-1; 8 bases match TRBD1. Germline V gene data show CDR1 as MNHEY and CDR2 as SVGAGI. CDR3 size: 14 residues. V lost 4 bases to trimming and J lost 11 bases; unmatched junction nucleotides: 12. CDR3 region: CASSLNRGKTGAFF. DNA for the CDR3: TGTGCCAGCAGTTTAAACAGGGGGAAAACCGGGGCTTTCTTT.

This chain connects TRBV30 to TRBJ2-7, with D possibly being TRBD2 (5 bases). CDR3 length: 14 residues. V lost 3 bases, J lost 0 bases, and 12 bases lay in between. Per the germline V gene, CDR1 is GTSNPN and CDR2 is SVGIG (reference sequence). In DNA, the CDR3 is TGTGCCTGGAGAAATAGCGCAAGCTCCTACGAGCAGTACTTC. This codes for CAWRNSASSYEQYF.

As regards this clone: The sample contains more than one DNA sequence encoding this CDR3. The chain uses TRBV29-1 and TRBJ1-2; D remains ambiguous. Trimming stripped 0 bases from V and 8 bases from J, with 1 base between. CDR1 is SQVTM, CDR2 ANQGSEA, per germline. The CDR3 is made up of 9 amino acids. The CDR3: CSVEEGYTF. CDR3 nucleotides: TGCAGCGTTGAAGAAGGCTACACCTTC.

The genes are TRBV27 and TRBJ2-3, with D maybe TRBD2 (5 bases). The CDR3 loop spans 16 amino acids. Per the germline V gene, CDR1 is MNHEY and CDR2 is SMNVEV (reference sequence). Between the trimmed V and J ends, which lost 3 bases and 0 bases, there was a span of 13 bases. The CDR3 protein is CASSLRALPSTDTQYF. The CDR3 coding sequence is TGTGCCAGCAGTTTGCGGGCACTACCTAGCACAGATACGCAGTATTTT.

CDR3 nucleotide sequence: TGTGCCAGCAGCTCGGGACGGAGCTCCTACGAGCAGTACTTC. Encoded protein: CASSSGRSSYEQYF. The V and J genes are TRBV7-9 and TRBJ2-7; perhaps D is TRBD1 or TRBD2 (5 bases each). This CDR3 comprises 14 residues. From germline, CDR1 is SEHNR and CDR2 FQNEAQ (reference sequence). The V end lost 4 bases, the J end lost 0 bases, and 10 bases lay between the germline ends.